Sequencing of this T cell receptor beta chain was carried out in a study of T cells after yellow fever vaccination. TCRdb itself ran the 5' RACE reads through MiXCR, one entry per CDR3 protein. The repertoire consists of about 240,000 distinct CDR3 sequences, with roughly 7.2% occurring once and the leading ten covering over 0.65%. Overall study findings and caveats: Among primary-vaccination clones, most reappeared after the booster, at 95% to 96% for CD4 and about 90% for CD8. Weaker, the secondary response peaked sooner, at day 5 versus 15.

This clonotype was seen a few times. Its antigen is not known. The CDR3 totals 13 residues. V lost 6 bases to trimming and J lost 1 base, with 10 bases between them. From germline, CDR1 is MNHEY and CDR2 SVGAGI. The input for sequencing was CD4+ T cells sorted from PBMCs, taken 15 days after the yellow fever booster vaccination. This TCR came from a man aged 30 to 39 who received the YFV17D yellow fever vaccine. V usage is TRBV6-5 and J usage is TRBJ2-7; tentative D call: TRBD2 (6 bases). CDR3 sequence: CASRGTGSYEQYF. CDR3 DNA: TGTGCCAGCAGAGGGACTGGATCCTACGAGCAGTACTTC.